A single sample is the source of the 17 T cell receptor beta chains below, sequenced in a study of graft-versus-host responses after intestinal transplantation. TCRdb's copy holds only in-frame clones and misses some; the assay was immunoSEQ multiplex PCR. The sample holds some 130,000 clones, around 93% seen once. No antigen has been identified for these receptors. The sample in question was unstimulated CD4+ T cells sorted from spleen or lymph node cells, obtained before intestinal transplant. The receptor set was obtained from a human donor who received an intestinal transplant.

The rearrangement uses TRBV6-6 and TRBJ2-7; D not certain. Trimming removed 0 bases at V and 7 bases at J, with 16 bases between. Looked up from germline, CDR1 is MNHNY and CDR2 is SVGAGI (reference sequence). This CDR3 region has 15 residues. For the CDR3, the DNA is TGTGCCAGCAGTTACTCCTACCGTTTAGCCGGTGAGCAGTACTTC. The encoded protein is CASSYSYRLAGEQYF.

This rearrangement joins TRBV30 to TRBJ2-5, with TRBD2 identical over 10 bases. The CDR3 loop spans 14 amino acids. V lost 3 bases and J lost 3; bases outside the gene matches: 4. The germline V gene has CDR1 GTSNPN and CDR2 SVGIG (reference sequence). The CDR3 protein is CAWRRLAGEETQYF. In DNA form, the CDR3 reads TGTGCCTGGAGGAGGCTAGCGGGAGAAGAGACCCAGTACTTC.

The chain employs TRBV27 and TRBJ2-3; possible D gene TRBD2, 6 bases. The length of the CDR3 is 14 residues. The V end was cut by 2 bases, the J end by 5 bases, with 11 bases between. Germline V gene lookup returns CDR1 MNHEY and CDR2 SMNVEV (reference sequence). The CDR3 DNA follows: TGTGCCAGCAGTTTAGCACTAGCCGGAGATACGCAGTATTTT. Protein: CASSLALAGDTQYF.

The chain recombines TRBV21-1 with TRBJ2-1; the table's D call TRBD2 went unverified against the DNA. TRBV21-1 is a pseudogene locus. CDR3 length: 17 amino acids. This chain's CDR3 is CASSKGPPSGSFNEQFF. As DNA, the CDR3 is TGTGCCAGCAGCAAAGGTCCCCCTAGCGGGAGTTTCAATGAGCAGTTCTTC.

V gene TRBV11-2 combines with J gene TRBJ2-5; 13 bases are shared with TRBD2. Germline V gives CDR1 SGHAT, CDR2 FQNNGV. With V trimmed by 5 bases and J by 5 bases, 8 bases remained unmatched. This CDR3 spans 16 amino acids. CDR3 region: CASSRGLAGARETQYF. The CDR3 coding sequence is TGTGCCAGCAGCCGCGGACTAGCGGGAGCTAGGGAGACCCAGTACTTC. Filled out from reference TRBV11-2 and TRBJ2-5, the complete variable domain reads EAGVAQSPRYKIIEKRQSVAFWCNPISGHATLYWYQQILGQGPKLLIQFQNNGVVDDSQLPKDRFSAERLKGVDSTLKIQPAKLEDSAVYLCASSRGLAGARETQYFGPGTRLLVL.

The chain links TRBV4-1 to TRBJ2-5; 9 positions agree with TRBD2. Germline assignment: CDR1 MGHRA and CDR2 YSYEKL. This CDR3 is built from 15 residues. With V trimmed by 4 bases and J by 5 bases, 8 bases remained unmatched. CDR3 residues: CASSPSREGRETQYF. In nucleotides, the CDR3 is TGCGCCAGCAGCCCTTCGCGGGAGGGCCGGGAGACCCAGTACTTC.

The gene calls are TRBV6-5 and TRBJ1-1; D unclear. The CDR3 has 13 amino acids. The V end lost 2 bases, the J end lost 1 base, and 5 bases lay between the germline ends. Germline V CDR1 and CDR2: MNHEY, SVGAGI. The chain's CDR3 is CASSYLGNTEAFF. The CDR3 coding sequence is TGTGCCAGCAGTTACCTGGGGAACACTGAAGCTTTCTTT.

The chain couples TRBV20-1 to TRBJ1-2; D is ambiguous. The CDR3 is 10 residues long. Germline V lookup: CDR1 DFQATT, CDR2 SNEGSKA (reference sequence). V dropped 6 bases and J dropped 8 bases, with 10 bases sitting between them. This CDR3 is CSAPLRGYTF. As DNA, the CDR3 is TGCAGTGCCCCTCTAAGGGGCTACACCTTC.

V and J are TRBV27 and TRBJ2-5, with D unresolved. The CDR3 runs 10 residues. Germline-derived CDR1 and CDR2 are MNHEY and SMNVEV (reference sequence). Trimming stripped 10 bases from V and 4 bases from J, with 7 bases between. The CDR3 DNA reads as TGTGCCACCCTGGGAGAGACCCAGTACTTC. Protein product: CATLGETQYF.

V and J are TRBV4-1 and TRBJ2-2, with D perhaps matching TRBD2 (5 bases). Germline V CDR1 and CDR2: MGHRA, YSYEKL. Between the trimmed V and J ends, which lost 0 bases and 4 bases, there was a span of 18 bases. This CDR3 spans 18 amino acids. CDR3 in amino acids: CASSQDPRGGSFTGELFF. The CDR3 nucleotides read TGCGCCAGCAGCCAAGATCCCCGGGGTGGGAGTTTCACCGGGGAGCTGTTTTTT.

The chain links TRBV18 to TRBJ1-2; no clear D. Germline V gene data show CDR1 as KGHSH and CDR2 as LQKENI. V lost 2 bases and J 0 bases, leaving 7 bases between the germline ends. The CDR3 has 14 residues. As DNA, the CDR3 is TGTGCCAGCTCACCAGACCAGACTAACTATGGCTACACCTTC. This encodes CASSPDQTNYGYTF.

The chain is built from TRBV7-8 and TRBJ2-5; the match to TRBD2 covers 15 bases. J was trimmed by 5 bases and V by 6 bases; bases with no gene match: 19. The CDR3 sequence is 20 residues long. Germline V gene lookup returns CDR1 SGHVS and CDR2 FQNEAQ. The CDR3, as DNA: TGTGCCAGCAGGCCTTACCGAGGACTAGCGGGAGGGCCGGGTGTGGAGACCCAGTACTTC. The encoded protein is CASRPYRGLAGGPGVETQYF. The full variable domain, in which reference TRBV7-8 and TRBJ2-5 provide the parts outside the CDR3, is GAGVSQSPRYKVAKRGQDVALRCDPISGHVSLFWYQQALGQGPEFLTYFQNEAQLDKSGLPSDRFFAERPEGSVSTLKIQRTQQEDSAVYLCASRPYRGLAGGPGVETQYFGPGTRLLVL.

CDR3 coding DNA: TGTGCCAGCAGTAAGGCGGGCTACGAGCAGTACTTC. Translated: CASSKAGYEQYF. The V gene is TRBV28, the J gene TRBJ2-7; D is perhaps TRBD2 (5 bases). Germline values: CDR1 MDHEN, CDR2 SYDVKM. This CDR3 region has 12 residues. V was clipped by 5 bases and J by 3 bases, with 8 bases between them.

The chain combines TRBV5-1 with TRBJ1-4, with 7 bases that match TRBD1. Germline V gene lookup returns CDR1 SGHRS and CDR2 YFSETQ. V gave up 0 bases and J gave up 3 bases; unmatched junction bases: 2. The CDR3 consists of 15 residues. This CDR3 reads CASSLGQGPNEKLFF. The CDR3 nucleotides read TGCGCCAGCAGCTTGGGACAGGGACCTAATGAAAAACTGTTTTTT.

This clone was seen just once. The chain is built from TRBV10-3 and TRBJ2-4, with D hard to call. From germline, CDR1 is ENHRY and CDR2 SYGVKD. Trimming shortened V by 4 bases and J by 8 bases, and 12 bases separated the two germline ends. The CDR3 is made up of 13 amino acids. The chain's CDR3 is CAISAKDRDIQYF. The CDR3 region has the DNA TGTGCCATCAGTGCCAAGGATCGCGACATTCAGTACTTC.

V gene TRBV7-9 combines with J gene TRBJ1-2, with 7 nucleotides matching TRBD1. This CDR3 spans 13 amino acids. Per the germline V gene, CDR1 is SEHNR and CDR2 is FQNEAQ (reference sequence). With V trimmed by 5 bases and J by 4 bases, 4 bases remained unmatched. The CDR3 DNA sequence: TGTGCCAGCAGCACATCAGGGGGCTATGGCTACACCTTC. This codes for CASSTSGGYGYTF.

The chain is built from TRBV25-1 and TRBJ1-2; D is unresolved. Germline V gene lookup returns CDR1 MGHDK and CDR2 SYGVNS. The CDR3 is made up of 13 amino acids. V gave up 3 bases and J gave up 1 base, with 6 bases separating them. The CDR3 region has the DNA TGTGCCAGCAGTGAGGGGATTAACTATGGCTACACCTTC. This gives the protein CASSEGINYGYTF.